The 8 T cell receptor beta chains given below trace back to one sample, sequenced in a study of shared clonotypes between healthy human individuals. TCRdb's copy holds only in-frame clones and misses some; the assay was immunoSEQ multiplex PCR. In the table there are approximately 980,000 clones, less than 85% of which are singletons. The sequenced material came from memory CD4+ T cells sorted from blood. Subset here: CD45RA-negative fraction. All receptors come from a man aged 18 to 29 in good health.

The V call is TRBV6-5, the J call TRBJ2-7, with 7 bases matching TRBD1. This CDR3 region has 14 residues. The germline CDR1 and CDR2 sequences are MNHEY and SVGAGI. V shed 6 bases, J shed 3 bases, and the junction held 8 bases outside the gene matches. CDR3 coding DNA: TGTGCCAGCAGCCGAGGACAGGACCGCTACGAGCAGTACTTC. This gives the protein CASSRGQDRYEQYF.

This clone was picked up a small number of times. This chain links TRBV6-1 with TRBJ2-2; D gene uncertain. V was trimmed by 5 bases and J by 2 bases, leaving 9 bases between them. The CDR3 loop spans 14 amino acids. From germline, CDR1 is MNHNS and CDR2 SASEGT. The DNA of the CDR3 is TGTGCCAGCAGTCCCAGCCGTAACACCGGGGAGCTGTTTTTT. Protein sequence: CASSPSRNTGELFF.

V gene TRBV11-3 combines with J gene TRBJ1-1; 7 nucleotides agree with TRBD1. Unmatched junction bases numbered 6, after V lost 1 base and J lost 4 bases. The CDR3 has 15 amino acids. Germline assignment: CDR1 SGHNT and CDR2 YENEEA. CDR3 sequence: CASSLGQGRATEAFF. The CDR3 nucleotides are TGTGCCAGCAGCTTAGGACAGGGTAGGGCCACTGAAGCTTTCTTT.

This chain connects TRBV4-1 to TRBJ1-1; D is undetermined. Germline CDR1 is MGHRA and CDR2 is YSYEKL. This CDR3 is built from 10 residues. The V and J ends lost 9 bases and 6 bases respectively, with 8 bases between them. The CDR3 region has the DNA TGCGCCAGTTTCCGCCCTGAAGCTTTCTTT. Translated: CASFRPEAFF.

CDR3 sequence reads: CATSRDIGASYNEQFF. As DNA, the CDR3 is TGTGCCACCAGCAGAGATATTGGGGCCTCCTACAATGAGCAGTTCTTC. V is TRBV15 and J is TRBJ2-1, with TRBD1 as a possible D gene (5 bases). The CDR3 is 16 residues long. Trimming took off 0 bases at V and 0 bases at J, with 9 bases between the two ends. CDR1 and CDR2 from the germline V gene are LNHNV and YYDKDF (reference sequence). Combining the CDR3 with reference TRBV15 and TRBJ2-1 gives the whole variable domain DAMVIQNPRYQVTQFGKPVTLSCSQTLNHNVMYWYQQKSSQAPKLLFHYYDKDFNNEADTPDNFQSRRPNTSFCFLDIRSPGLGDTAMYLCATSRDIGASYNEQFFGPGTRLTVL.

CDR3 amino acids: CASVSRGMGGYGYTF. The CDR3 DNA follows: TGCGCCAGCGTATCTCGCGGGATGGGGGGCTATGGCTACACCTTC. The chain couples TRBV23-1 to TRBJ1-2, with D perhaps TRBD1 (5 bases). TRBV23-1 is noted as an ORF with a role that remains uncertain. The CDR3 covers 15 residues. The V gene lost 8 bases and the J gene lost 4 bases, with 20 bases spanning the gap.

The chain is built from TRBV7-6 and TRBJ1-6, with TRBD1 matching 9 bases. V gave up 5 bases and J gave up 6 bases; unmatched junction bases: 11. Germline V gene lookup returns CDR1 SGHVS and CDR2 FNYEAQ. The CDR3 has 17 amino acids. CDR3 amino acids: CASSGRDREMGNSPLHF. CDR3 coding DNA: TGTGCCAGCAGCGGGAGGGACAGGGAAATGGGTAATTCACCCCTCCACTTT.

The chain joins TRBV27 to TRBJ1-1, with D uncertain. CDR1 is MNHEY, CDR2 SMNVEV, per germline (reference sequence). This CDR3 region has 13 residues. V was shortened by 6 bases and J by 4 bases, with 12 bases between the two germline ends. The CDR3 nucleotides read TGTGCCAGCAGGGTTTGGGCGAGCACTGAAGCTTTCTTT. Translating gives CASRVWASTEAFF.